This TCR beta chain was sequenced for a study of blood T cells in healthy people across ages (dated by TCRdb to about 2015). A note on the overall study: In model experiments, template switching captured about one uniquely barcoded TCR beta cDNA molecule for every two T cells. To avoid experimental bias, donors of different ages were distributed randomly across sequencing lanes. Using deep sequencing normalized with unique cDNA molecular identifiers, the study measured how TCR beta repertoire diversity changes with age. Donors were grouped into four age groups: young (average roughly 15 years), middle-aged (approximately 41), aged (approximately 58) and long-lived (roughly 80). For two donors (one aged 18 to 30 and one aged 80 or older), the study analyzed two additional independent replicas of 1 million unique cDNA reads from the same blood draw.

Note on this clonotype: Its antigen is still unknown. The sample holds no much larger clone one base away, and base qualities are not on file.

Library preparation was by 5' RACE. For sequencing, an Illumina HiSeq 2500 was employed. A second PCR of about 7 to 12 cycles was run with a J-beta primer mix and a sample-barcoded 5' primer. Each TCR beta cDNA molecule received a unique molecular identifier from a template-switch 5' adaptor carrying 12 random nucleotides. At least 2.5 million CDR3-containing paired-end reads were obtained from each sample. First-strand cDNA was synthesized from all RNA with the Mint cDNA synthesis kit, primed by a TRBC-specific oligonucleotide. Following uracil-DNA glycosylase treatment, a first 18-cycle PCR with universal primers M1SS and BC2_uni_R was performed on all cDNA. Regarding the original processing steps: For normalization, 1 million high-quality reads were randomly selected from each sample, with every read carrying a distinct molecular identifier. Instead of being binned into consensus sequences, reads that shared molecular identifiers were thrown out. MiTCR, with a Q25 quality threshold and the strictest error-elimination algorithm, was used for CDR3 identification, clonotype clustering and error correction. A nonparametric unseen species model using Euler transformation provided a lower-bound estimate of total TCR beta diversity. The public reads were run again by TCRdb, first through fastp at Q25 and then through MiXCR, and only productive beta chains were kept. Every CDR3 protein is listed once, alongside the most common genes and DNA of its rows. The V and J calls were not made by the authors but by TCRdb's processing. The table for this sample lists hundreds of thousands of distinct CDR3 sequences; 22% of them were counted only once. The biggest ten clones account for 20% to 25% of the sample.

CDR1 and CDR2 are drawn from the germline V gene: SNHLY, FYNNEI. The CDR3 runs 12 amino acids, cysteine and phenylalanine included. The read is trimmed to its CDR3 DNA, 36 bases read in frame from base 1. V loses 7 bases, J loses 8 bases, and the germline ends lie 14 bases apart. The donors were 40 or so Caucasian individuals from Russia, aged roughly 6 to 95 years, who were systemically healthy. Each donor gave roughly 11 milliliters of peripheral blood, drawn into EDTA-treated Vacutainer tubes. Ficoll-Paque density-gradient centrifugation was used to isolate PBMCs, with at least 6.5 million obtained per sample. Trizol reagent was used to extract total RNA from PBMCs, with at least 6 micrograms per sample. For every donor, an aliquot of PBMCs went through flow cytometry to measure the percentages of naive CD45RAhigh/CD27high T cells. What the work shows at the level of the full study, not this receptor alone: Estimates of total diversity from one million sequenced T cells were regarded as lower bounds and underestimates. The percentage of naive T cells measured by flow cytometry correlated strongly with observed TCR beta diversity. Compared with the aged group, more naive CD4+ T cells, fewer expanded clones and increased TCR diversity were shown by the long-lived group, suggesting age selection. Observed TCR beta diversity per million T cells fell roughly linearly with age, and a significant reduction was already apparent by age around 36. Because the CMV infection status of the donors was unknown, age-related changes in expanded clonotypes may potentially have been confounded. Since profiling was done on bulk unsorted PBMCs, naive and antigen-experienced compartments could not be conclusively compared.

This TCR was sampled from a man aged 65 to 79 in good health. The rearrangement joined TRBV2 to TRBJ1-2; perhaps TRBD1 is the D gene, with 6 bases matching. Specimen: blood. The CDR3: CASTGALVGYTF. DNA sequence: TGTGCCAGCACAGGGGCCTTGGTGGGCTACACCTTC.